The T cell receptor beta chain under discussion was sequenced for a study of blood T cell repertoires in COVID-19. As for the study in general: Researchers got acute and convalescent COVID-19 samples from the United States, Italy and Spain. T cells, B-cell-depleted T cells, or PBMCs provided the cDNA or gDNA that served as material.

V lost 6 bases to trimming and J lost 0 bases; unmatched junction nucleotides: 19. Germline lookup yields CDR1 SGHNT and CDR2 YENEEA. This CDR3 is built from 20 residues. As processed by the authors: Estimated nucleated cell counts came from reference gene primer amplification. Repertoires were generated with immunoSEQ multiplex PCR, while TCRdb's copy carries only in-frame clones and drops some. That table gives V, J and clone size, and the DNA gave D and trimming. The table records approximately 190,000 clones, about 86% of them present only once. V is TRBV11-3 and J is TRBJ2-7; 11 nucleotides line up with TRBD2. The clonotype comes from a man aged 30-40 years with active or convalescent COVID-19. The specimen was peripheral blood. The CDR3 nucleotides are TGTGCCAGCAGAGGACCCGGGACTAGCGGAAGACATACCCCCTCCTACGAGCAGTACTTC. Translating gives CASRGPGTSGRHTPSYEQYF.